Detailed here is one T cell receptor beta chain. The CDR3 runs 13 residues. Germline values: CDR1 SGDLS, CDR2 YYNGEE. V gave up 2 bases and J gave up 1 base, with 7 bases separating them. How the authors handled the data: Quantification of nucleated cells was approximated via reference gene primer amplification. Clones were read by immunoSEQ multiplex PCR, and TCRdb kept only the in-frame ones, dropping some. V and J calls and clone size are given by that table; D and trimming were obtained from the DNA. The sample has around 460,000 clones; 70% to 90% are singletons. The data are from a study of blood T cell repertoires in COVID-19. Study context: PBMCs, B-cell-depleted T cells, or T cells provided the cDNA or gDNA that made up the material.

This sequence was found in a man younger than 30 with COVID-19, enrolled during active disease. This chain joins TRBV9 and TRBJ2-7, with D possibly being TRBD1 (6 bases). The sequenced material came from peripheral blood. DNA for the CDR3: TGTGCCAGCAGCGTTGGACAGTCCTACGAGCAGTACTTC. It codes for CASSVGQSYEQYF.